This passage covers 26 T cell receptor beta chains from one sample sequenced in a study of low-dose radiotherapy and immunotherapy resistance in tumors. TRAV- and TRBV-specific primers, spanning alpha and beta chains, primed first-strand cDNA. TCR amplification ran roughly 20 PCR cycles using constant-region and V-primer adapter primers. TCRdb reanalysed the reads using MiXCR and keeps one entry per CDR3 protein. The data show 8,500 to 10,000 distinct CDR3 sequences, with 35% to 50% seen just once and 5% to 6% held by the top ten. Receptors originate from a human donor with advanced metastatic prostate, ovarian, gallbladder or colorectal cancer (not recorded which). This table probably holds off-target reads from a library built for another chain.

J is TRBJ2-7 and V is TRBV27; TRBD1 agrees at 7 bases. Trimming cost V 2 bases and J 3 bases; bases outside gene matches: 7. This CDR3 has 15 residues. CDR1 is MNHEY and CDR2 is SMNVEV in the germline V gene (reference sequence). DNA for the CDR3: TGTGCCAGCAGTTTAATCCCAGGGGGTGTCTACGAGCAGTACTTC. Translated: CASSLIPGGVYEQYF.

The gene calls are TRBV10-2 and TRBJ2-5; 7 bases agree with TRBD2. V lost 3 bases to trimming and J lost 3 bases; unmatched junction nucleotides: 4. Germline values: CDR1 WSHSY, CDR2 SAAADI. The CDR3 spans 14 residues. In DNA, the CDR3 is TGCGCCAGCAGTGATGACAGCGGGGAAGAGACCCAGTACTTC. This gives the protein CASSDDSGEETQYF.

The chain joins TRBV5-8 to TRBJ2-4; D possibly corresponds to TRBD1 (5 bases). The CDR3 loop spans 14 amino acids. Trimming pared 4 bases from V and 6 bases from J, leaving 14 bases between. Looked up from germline, CDR1 is SGHTS and CDR2 is YDEGEE. The CDR3 region is CASSTDRITNIQYF. The CDR3 bases are TGTGCCAGCAGCACTGACAGAATTACAAACATTCAGTACTTC.

In this sample, this clonotype is medium-sized. The rearrangement uses TRBV18 and TRBJ2-1; 10 nucleotides line up with TRBD2. The V gene's germline CDR1 is KGHSH and CDR2 LQKENI. The ends lost 3 bases at V and 7 bases at J; junction bases unmatched: 6. CDR3 length: 15 amino acids. CDR3 sequence: CASSPLAGVLNEQFF. The CDR3, as DNA: TGTGCCAGCTCACCCCTAGCGGGAGTGCTGAATGAGCAGTTCTTC.

This clonotype was seen a handful of times. At one end the junction does not follow the germline gene, possibly because of a read error. The chain links TRBV5-1 to TRBJ2-1; TRBD1 matches at 9 bases. The CDR3 contains 15 residues. Germline V gene lookup returns CDR1 SGHRS and CDR2 YFSETQ. The CDR3 region has the DNA TGTGCCAGCAGCCCCCCGGGACAGGGTAGGAATGAGCAGTTCTTC. It specifies CASSPPGQGRNEQFF.

This clonotype was observed a handful of times. The chain has TRBV15 and TRBJ2-5; TRBD1 might be the D (5 bases). CDR1 is LNHNV and CDR2 is YYDKDF in the germline V gene (reference sequence). The germline V and J ends were trimmed by 3 bases and 5 bases, with 13 bases remaining between them. This CDR3 spans 14 amino acids. CDR3 region: CATSSGRESETQYF. The DNA of the CDR3 is TGTGCCACCAGCAGTGGCAGGGAAAGCGAGACCCAGTACTTC. The full variable domain, with the rest looked up from reference TRBV15 and TRBJ2-5, is DAMVIQNPRYQVTQFGKPVTLSCSQTLNHNVMYWYQQKSSQAPKLLFHYYDKDFNNEADTPDNFQSRRPNTSFCFLDIRSPGLGDTAMYLCATSSGRESETQYFGPGTRLLVL.

The chain links TRBV29-1 to TRBJ1-2; D is unresolved. Looked up from germline, CDR1 is SQVTM and CDR2 is ANQGSEA. The V and J ends lost 1 base and 3 bases respectively, with 3 bases between them. The CDR3 is 11 residues long. DNA of the CDR3: TGCAGCGTTGAAGGTGACTATGGCTACACCTTC. This gives the protein CSVEGDYGYTF.

The table lists this clonotype with a few counts. The CDR3 loop reads CSVGTSGGAGYEQYF. The CDR3 DNA follows: TGCAGCGTGGGAACTAGCGGGGGGGCTGGCTACGAGCAGTACTTC. The rearrangement uses TRBV29-1 and TRBJ2-7; the match to TRBD2 covers 13 bases. This CDR3 has 15 residues. The germline gives CDR1 SQVTM, CDR2 ANQGSEA. The J segment lost 3 bases and the V segment lost 6 bases, leaving 8 bases of the junction unmatched.

The rearrangement uses TRBV12-5 and TRBJ2-3; tentatively, D is TRBD2 (6 bases). This CDR3 has 13 residues. Germline V gene lookup returns CDR1 LGHNT and CDR2 FRNRAP. The DNA of the CDR3 is TGTGCCTCGCGGGACGCCAGCACAGATACGCAGTATTTT. Translation gives CASRDASTDTQYF.

This sequence joins TRBV3-1 and TRBJ2-5; possibly TRBD1 or TRBD2 for D (5 bases each). The CDR3 is 13 residues long. V shed 4 bases and J shed 5 bases, with 11 bases lying between them. CDR1 is LGHDT and CDR2 is YNNKEL in the germline V gene (reference sequence). For the CDR3, the DNA is TGTGCCAGCAGCCCACTGGGGGTTGAGACCCAGTACTTC. Translation: CASSPLGVETQYF.

This clonotype appeared once. The J gene is TRBJ2-3, the V gene TRBV6-5; D gene ambiguous. This CDR3 has 13 residues. The germline gives CDR1 MNHEY, CDR2 SVGAGI. The V and J ends lost 2 bases and 2 bases respectively, with 5 bases between them. The CDR3 nucleotides read TGTGCCAGCAGTTACAGGGACACAGATACGCAGTATTTT. Translating it yields CASSYRDTDTQYF.

The table lists this clonotype with a few counts. V is TRBV7-9 and J is TRBJ1-5; D gene unclear. The germline V gene has CDR1 SEHNR and CDR2 FQNEAQ (reference sequence). The CDR3 extends over 13 amino acids. Between the trimmed V and J ends, which lost 5 bases and 5 bases, there was a span of 10 bases. The chain's CDR3 is CASSPDGDQPQHF. The CDR3 nucleotides read TGTGCCAGCAGCCCGGACGGGGATCAGCCCCAGCATTTT. Based on the CDR3 plus reference TRBV7-9 and TRBJ1-5, the full variable domain is DTGVSQNPRHKITKRGQNVTFRCDPISEHNRLYWYRQTLGQGPEFLTYFQNEAQLEKSRLLSDRFSAERPKGSFSTLEIQRTEQGDSAMYLCASSPDGDQPQHFGDGTRLSIL.

This clonotype counts as medium-sized (0.01 to 0.1%). The CDR3 bases are TGTGCCAGCAGTTCGGAGACCAAAGCTTTCTTT. Its translation: CASSSETKAFF. This chain joins TRBV28 and TRBJ1-1; D gene uncertain. The V end lost 4 bases, the J end lost 9 bases, and 9 bases lay between the germline ends. This CDR3 is built from 11 residues. Germline V gene lookup returns CDR1 MDHEN and CDR2 SYDVKM.

The gene calls are TRBV9 and TRBJ2-1; D is possibly TRBD2 (5 bases). The germline V gene has CDR1 SGDLS and CDR2 YYNGEE. V shed 6 bases and J shed 2 bases, with 9 bases lying between them. The CDR3 extends over 13 amino acids. Here the CDR3 reads CASTAGAYNEQFF. In DNA form, the CDR3 reads TGTGCCAGCACCGCCGGGGCCTACAATGAGCAGTTCTTC.

The CDR3 sequence is CASSDYGQGSYEQYF. For the CDR3, the DNA is TGTGCCAGCAGTGATTACGGGCAGGGGTCCTACGAGCAGTACTTC. This chain links TRBV2 with TRBJ2-7; TRBD1 is a possible D gene (6 bases). Trimming shortened V by 3 bases and J by 1 base, and 13 bases separated the two germline ends. The CDR3 spans 15 residues. Germline V gene lookup returns CDR1 SNHLY and CDR2 FYNNEI. Drawing the rest from reference TRBV2 and TRBJ2-7, the complete variable domain is EPEVTQTPSHQVTQMGQEVILRCVPISNHLYFYWYRQILGQKVEFLVSFYNNEISEKSEIFDDQFSVERPDGSNFTLKIRSTKLEDSAMYFCASSDYGQGSYEQYFGPGTRLTVT.

The chain has TRBV7-6 and TRBJ2-5; a possible D gene is TRBD1 (6 bases). CDR1 and CDR2 from the germline V gene are SGHVS and FNYEAQ. CDR3 length: 15 residues. V lost 5 bases to trimming and J lost 1 base, with 14 bases between them. The CDR3 loop is CASSPAGTIQETQYF. CDR3 DNA: TGTGCCAGCAGCCCCGCAGGGACAATCCAAGAGACCCAGTACTTC.

This rearrangement joins TRBV6-6 to TRBJ1-2; possibly TRBD1 for D (5 bases). This CDR3 is 14 amino acids long. V was pared by 6 bases and J by 8 bases, with 19 bases between. CDR1 and CDR2 (germline): MNHNY, SVGAGI (reference sequence). CDR3 amino acids: CASSPIRDSGGYTF. The CDR3 nucleotides are TGTGCCAGCAGCCCAATCAGGGATTCCGGAGGCTACACCTTC.

The rearrangement uses TRBV3-1 and TRBJ2-2, with TRBD2 matching 9 bases. With 4 bases clipped from V and 13 bases from J, the junction kept 10 bases outside the gene matches. Germline V lookup: CDR1 LGHDT, CDR2 YNNKEL (reference sequence). This CDR3 contains 14 residues. CDR3 sequence reads: CASSPPIAGAGLFF. CDR3 DNA: TGTGCCAGCAGCCCGCCCATAGCGGGAGCCGGGCTGTTTTTT.

This sequence joins TRBV25-1 and TRBJ2-1; the D gene could be TRBD1 or TRBD2 (5 bases each). CDR1 and CDR2 (germline): MGHDK, SYGVNS. Deletions cut 2 bases from V and 8 bases from J, with 13 bases between. The CDR3 loop spans 14 amino acids. CDR3 DNA sequence: TGTGCCAGCAGTGAACCAGGGACGCGCGATGAGCAGTTCTTC. Its protein is CASSEPGTRDEQFF.

The gene calls are TRBV14 and TRBJ2-1, with D possibly matching TRBD1 (6 bases). The V end was cut by 1 base, the J end by 8 bases, with 12 bases between. The CDR3 is made up of 14 amino acids. Germline V gene sequence: CDR1 SGHDN, CDR2 FVKESK. CDR3 loop: CASSQADRYHEQFF. CDR3 sequence (DNA): TGTGCCAGCAGCCAAGCGGACAGATATCATGAGCAGTTCTTC.

The rearrangement joins TRBV28 to TRBJ2-1; TRBD2 aligns across 9 bases. The ends lost 5 bases at V and 7 bases at J; junction bases unmatched: 15. Germline CDR1 MDHEN, CDR2 SYDVKM. This CDR3 comprises 17 residues. CDR3 region: CASSPSGRKPSGNEQFF. As DNA, the CDR3 is TGTGCCAGCAGTCCCAGCGGGAGGAAACCCTCGGGGAATGAGCAGTTCTTC.

CDR3 DNA sequence: TGTGCCAGCAGCTTAGATCCCCTGCGGGGAGGCACCATATATTTT. Its translation: CASSLDPLRGGTIYF. This chain connects TRBV11-2 to TRBJ1-3; D gene uncertain. The CDR3 runs to 15 residues. The V gene's germline CDR1 is SGHAT and CDR2 FQNNGV. The germline V and J ends were trimmed by 0 bases and 9 bases, with 15 bases remaining between them.

The J gene is TRBJ2-7, the V gene TRBV5-1; TRBD1 matches 11 bases. V trimming: 4 bases; J trimming: 3 bases; junction bases outside the gene matches: 3. From germline, CDR1 is SGHRS and CDR2 YFSETQ. This CDR3 is built from 14 residues. CDR3 loop: CASSRTGGNYEQYF. In DNA, the CDR3 is TGCGCCAGCAGCAGGACAGGGGGCAACTACGAGCAGTACTTC.

This clonotype is judged medium-sized. The genes are TRBV28 and TRBJ2-3, with 10 bases identical to TRBD2. The ends lost 7 bases at V and 3 bases at J; junction bases unmatched: 7. CDR1 and CDR2 from the germline V gene are MDHEN and SYDVKM. The CDR3 contains 15 residues. The CDR3 loop is CASTLAGKGTDTQYF. CDR3 DNA sequence: TGTGCCAGCACACTAGCGGGGAAGGGTACAGATACGCAGTATTTT.

CDR3 protein: CALIRLGLGNTIYF. In nucleotides, the CDR3 is TGTGCCCTAATCCGCCTAGGTCTTGGAAACACCATATATTTT. The chain uses TRBV21-1 and TRBJ1-3. TRBV21-1 is classified as a pseudogene. The CDR3 has 14 residues.

V and J are TRBV6-6 and TRBJ2-7; 13 bases are shared with TRBD2. V lost 6 bases and J lost 3; bases outside the gene matches: 11. The CDR3 covers 17 residues. The germline CDR1 and CDR2 sequences are MNHNY and SVGAGI (reference sequence). This chain's CDR3 is CASSRRLAGGQSYEQYF. CDR3 in DNA: TGTGCCAGCAGCCGCAGACTAGCGGGGGGCCAAAGCTACGAGCAGTACTTC.